This T cell receptor (beta chain) stems from a study of a mutant IDH1 vaccine in newly diagnosed glioma. Study-wide background: Radiotherapy alone preceded vaccination by 4-6 weeks; alternatively, vaccination started with temozolomide cycles. Among treated patients, about 60% were male and about 40% female, and mean age was about 40 years.

TCRdb keeps only in-frame clones here, not all; method: immunoSEQ multiplex PCR. The sample includes 13,000 or so clones, roughly 79% seen only once; the top ten take about 4%. Germline V gene data show CDR1 as SGHTA and CDR2 as FQGNSA. The CDR3 totals 16 residues. This clone showed up just a few times. The antigen is not known. The junction departs from germline at one end; a sequencing error may be responsible. Time point meaning: week 47, end of study. In every dose of vaccine, 300 ug of mutant IDH1 20-mer peptide was given alongside topical imiquimod. The sequences come from PBMCs, collected from a glioma patient whose treatment included an IDH1 peptide vaccine. The V gene is TRBV7-2, the J gene TRBJ2-1; TRBD2 matches 11 bases. The clonotype comes from a woman between 40 and 50 years old with glioma. The CDR3 nucleotides read TGTGCCAGCAGCATAGCGGGAGGGCCGCGGGGAAGTGAGCAGTTCTTC. It codes for CASSIAGGPRGSEQFF.